These 10 T cell receptor beta chains share one sample of origin, sequenced in a study of cytomegalovirus exposure and HLA in healthy donors. The study ran its PCR with 60 Vbeta and 13 Jbeta primers. Method: immunoSEQ multiplex PCR; TCRdb's copy keeps in-frame clones and lacks some. The record lists some 110,000 clones, of which the ten most abundant hold approximately 1%. The sample was PBMCs. The receptors derive from a man between 18 and 35 years old in good health and CMV-seronegative.

As concerns this clone: This specimen includes other DNA sequences encoding the same CDR3. The chain combines TRBV5-1 with TRBJ1-5; a weak D match, TRBD1 (6 bases). Germline V CDR1 and CDR2: SGHRS, YFSETQ. There are 14 residues in the CDR3. Deletions cut 5 bases from V and 2 bases from J, with 11 bases between. The CDR3 is CASRPDRGNQPQHF. The CDR3 bases are TGCGCCAGCAGACCGGACAGAGGCAATCAGCCCCAGCATTTT. Filled out from reference TRBV5-1 and TRBJ1-5, the complete variable domain reads KAGVTQTPRYLIKTRGQQVTLSCSPISGHRSVSWYQQTPGQGLQFLFEYFSETQRNKGNFPGRFSGRQFSNSRSEMNVSTLELGDSALYLCASRPDRGNQPQHFGDGTRLSIL.

The rearrangement links TRBV5-1 to TRBJ1-2; 10 nucleotides align to TRBD1. Germline-derived CDR1 and CDR2 are SGHRS and YFSETQ. The CDR3 runs to 18 residues. Germline trimming cut 2 bases from V and 8 bases from J; bases unmatched to any gene: 18. The CDR3 is CASSLPNGTGVSALGYTF. The CDR3 coding sequence is TGCGCCAGCAGCTTACCAAACGGGACAGGGGTATCGGCCTTAGGCTACACCTTC. The full variable domain, its missing parts supplied by reference TRBV5-1 and TRBJ1-2, is KAGVTQTPRYLIKTRGQQVTLSCSPISGHRSVSWYQQTPGQGLQFLFEYFSETQRNKGNFPGRFSGRQFSNSRSEMNVSTLELGDSALYLCASSLPNGTGVSALGYTFGSGTRLTVV.

This chain joins TRBV29-1 and TRBJ2-1, with TRBD1 as a possible D gene (6 bases). Per the germline V gene, CDR1 is SQVTM and CDR2 is ANQGSEA. The CDR3 has 14 amino acids. V lost 5 bases and J 2 bases, leaving 13 bases between the germline ends. CDR3 nucleotide sequence: TGCAGCGTTAAAAACAGGGACACCTACAATGAGCAGTTCTTC. It translates to CSVKNRDTYNEQFF.

This chain uses TRBV5-1 with TRBJ1-2, with D hard to call. V was shortened by 5 bases and J by 0 bases, with 14 bases between the two germline ends. Germline loops: CDR1 SGHRS, CDR2 YFSETQ. The CDR3 spans 15 residues. This CDR3 is CASRDGGSANYGYTF. The CDR3, as DNA: TGCGCCAGCAGAGATGGCGGCAGTGCTAACTATGGCTACACCTTC.

The chain links TRBV18 to TRBJ1-1; D is perhaps TRBD1 (6 bases). Trimming removed 5 bases from V and 1 base from J, with 14 bases in between. The CDR3 is 15 amino acids. The germline V gene encodes CDR1 KGHSH and CDR2 LQKENI. In DNA, the CDR3 is TGTGCCAGCTCAATCCCGGGACATAAGAACACTGAAGCTTTCTTT. Its translation: CASSIPGHKNTEAFF.

The rearrangement uses TRBV6-5 and TRBJ1-2; D unclear. Looked up from germline, CDR1 is MNHEY and CDR2 is SVGAGI. CDR3 size: 12 residues. V was clipped by 5 bases and J by 4 bases, with 8 bases between them. The DNA for the CDR3 is TGTGCCAGCAGTACGGGAGGCTATGGCTACACCTTC. Amino acid sequence: CASSTGGYGYTF.

The chain carries TRBV15 and TRBJ2-5; D may be TRBD2 (7 bases). The CDR3 covers 16 residues. The V gene's germline CDR1 is LNHNV and CDR2 YYDKDF (reference sequence). Trimming pared 1 base from V and 3 bases from J, leaving 15 bases between. For the CDR3, the DNA is TGTGCCACCAGCAGAGCCGTGAGAGGGGGGGAAGAGACCCAGTACTTC. Protein: CATSRAVRGGEETQYF.

The chain employs TRBV11-2 and TRBJ2-1, with 12 nucleotides matching TRBD2. CDR3 length equals 16 residues. V shed 2 bases, J shed 5 bases, and the junction held 4 bases outside the gene matches. From germline, CDR1 is SGHAT and CDR2 FQNNGV. This CDR3 is CASSLLLAGGDNEQFF. In DNA form, the CDR3 reads TGTGCCAGCAGCTTATTACTAGCGGGAGGAGACAATGAGCAGTTCTTC.

The chain recombines TRBV6-1 with TRBJ1-6; D is unclear. Trimming shortened V by 7 bases and J by 10 bases, and 17 bases separated the two germline ends. CDR3 length: 14 residues. Per the germline V gene, CDR1 is MNHNS and CDR2 is SASEGT. The chain's CDR3 is CASISEGWGSPLHF. The CDR3 DNA follows: TGTGCCAGCATCTCGGAGGGATGGGGATCACCCCTCCACTTT.

The V and J genes are TRBV29-1 and TRBJ2-3; D not certain. V was shortened by 7 bases and J by 3 bases, with 17 bases between the two germline ends. The CDR3 covers 14 residues. Germline V CDR1 and CDR2: SQVTM, ANQGSEA. The DNA for the CDR3 is TGCAGCGCGTTAATAAGATCCAGTACAGATACGCAGTATTTT. It yields the protein CSALIRSSTDTQYF.